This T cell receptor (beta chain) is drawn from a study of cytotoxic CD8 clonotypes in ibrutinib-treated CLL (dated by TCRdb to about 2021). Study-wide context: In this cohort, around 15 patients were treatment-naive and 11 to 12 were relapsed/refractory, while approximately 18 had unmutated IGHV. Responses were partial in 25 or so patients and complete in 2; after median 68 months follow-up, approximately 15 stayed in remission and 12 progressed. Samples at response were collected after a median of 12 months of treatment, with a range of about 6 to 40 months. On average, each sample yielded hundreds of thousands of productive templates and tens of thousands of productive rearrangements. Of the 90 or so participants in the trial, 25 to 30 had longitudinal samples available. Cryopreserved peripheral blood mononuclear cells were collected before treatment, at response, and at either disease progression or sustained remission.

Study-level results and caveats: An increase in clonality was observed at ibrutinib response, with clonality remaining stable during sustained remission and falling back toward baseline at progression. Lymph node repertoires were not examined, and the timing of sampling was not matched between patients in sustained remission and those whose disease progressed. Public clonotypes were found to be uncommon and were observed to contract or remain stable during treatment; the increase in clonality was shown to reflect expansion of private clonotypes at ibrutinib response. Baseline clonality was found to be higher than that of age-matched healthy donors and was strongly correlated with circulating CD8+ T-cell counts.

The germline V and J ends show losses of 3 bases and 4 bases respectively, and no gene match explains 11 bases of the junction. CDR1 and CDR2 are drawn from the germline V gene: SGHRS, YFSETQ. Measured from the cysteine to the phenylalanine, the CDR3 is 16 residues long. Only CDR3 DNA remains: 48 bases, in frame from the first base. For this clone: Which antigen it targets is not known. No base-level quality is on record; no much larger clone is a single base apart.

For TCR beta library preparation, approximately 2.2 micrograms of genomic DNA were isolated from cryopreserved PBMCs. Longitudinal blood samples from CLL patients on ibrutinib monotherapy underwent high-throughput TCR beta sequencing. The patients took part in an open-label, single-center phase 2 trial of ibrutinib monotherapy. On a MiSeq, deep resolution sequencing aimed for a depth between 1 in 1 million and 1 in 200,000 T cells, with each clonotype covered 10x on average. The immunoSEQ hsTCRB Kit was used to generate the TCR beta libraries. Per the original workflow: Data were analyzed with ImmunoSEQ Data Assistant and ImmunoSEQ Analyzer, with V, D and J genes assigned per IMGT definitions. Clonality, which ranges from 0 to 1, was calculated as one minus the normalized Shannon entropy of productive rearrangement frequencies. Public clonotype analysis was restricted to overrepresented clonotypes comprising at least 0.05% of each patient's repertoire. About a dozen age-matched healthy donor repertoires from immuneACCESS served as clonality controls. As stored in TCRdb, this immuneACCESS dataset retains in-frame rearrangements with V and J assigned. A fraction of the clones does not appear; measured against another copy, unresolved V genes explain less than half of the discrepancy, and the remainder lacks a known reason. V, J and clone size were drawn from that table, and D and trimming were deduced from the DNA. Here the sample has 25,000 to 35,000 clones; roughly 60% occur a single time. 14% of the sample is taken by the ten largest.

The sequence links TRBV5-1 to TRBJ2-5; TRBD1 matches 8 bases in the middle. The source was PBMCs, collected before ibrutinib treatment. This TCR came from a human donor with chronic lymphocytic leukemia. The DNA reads TGCGCCAGCAGCTATGACCCCCAGGGGGCCGGAGAGACCCAGTACTTC. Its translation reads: CASSYDPQGAGETQYF.